This T cell receptor (beta chain) was retrieved from a study of a mutant IDH1 vaccine in newly diagnosed glioma. Germline V CDR1 and CDR2: GTSNPN, SVGIG (reference sequence). The CDR3 sequence is 11 residues long. Deletions cut 0 bases from V and 8 bases from J, with 7 bases between. Profiling relied on immunoSEQ multiplex PCR, and the TCRdb table lists in-frame clones only, not all of them. The sample consists of about 55,000 clones, roughly 80% of them appearing once. Notes on this clone: The antigen remains unidentified.

The time point is: week 23, last vaccination. A single vaccine dose contained 300 ug of mutant IDH1 20-mer peptide, and topical imiquimod was used with it. The sample in question was PBMCs, obtained from a glioma patient whose treatment included an IDH1 peptide vaccine. V and J are TRBV30 and TRBJ1-2; D uncertain. The clonotype was recovered from a man in his forties or fifties with glioma. CDR3 amino acids: CAWSVSEGYTF. CDR3 DNA sequence: TGTGCCTGGAGTGTATCGGAGGGCTACACCTTC. The variable domain in full, completed from reference TRBV30 and TRBJ1-2, reads SQTIHQWPATLVQPVGSPLSLECTVEGTSNPNLYWYRQAAGRGLQLLFYSVGIGQISSEVPQNLSASRPQDRQFILSSKKLLLSDSGFYLCAWSVSEGYTFGSGTRLTVV.